These 22 T cell receptor beta chains share one sample of origin, sequenced in a study of shared clonotypes between healthy human individuals. Data came from immunoSEQ multiplex PCR; TCRdb stores just in-frame clones and leaves some out. Among some 1,100,000 clones, 70% to 80% were seen once, and the ten largest hold 0.5% to 0.6%. The sample comprised memory CD4+ T cells from PBMCs. Subset of the sample: CD45RA-negative fraction. The origin of the receptors is a man aged 18 to 35 in good health. Some clones in this sample may be carry-over from other donors' samples.

This chain links TRBV9 with TRBJ1-2; no firm D call. V lost 4 bases and J 8 bases, leaving 15 bases between the germline ends. From germline, CDR1 is SGDLS and CDR2 YYNGEE. The CDR3 loop spans 13 amino acids. Here the CDR3 DNA reads TGTGCCAGCAGCTATGGGCAGGCTCTGGGCTACACCTTC. Its translation: CASSYGQALGYTF.

As regards this clone: The germline gene is not matched at one end of the junction; a read error may be the cause. The gene calls are TRBV11-2 and TRBJ2-4; the D call may be TRBD1 or TRBD2 (5 bases each). From germline, CDR1 is SGHAT and CDR2 FQNNGV. The CDR3 runs to 12 residues. CDR3 loop: CASSLNRDPSHF. CDR3 DNA: TGTGCCAGCAGCTTAAACCGGGACCCGAGCCACTTC.

J is TRBJ2-7 and V is TRBV6-1; D might be TRBD2 (5 bases). CDR1 MNHNS and CDR2 SASEGT come from the germline V gene. Trimming shortened V by 6 bases and J by 2 bases, and 17 bases separated the two germline ends. The CDR3 has 15 amino acids. The CDR3 loop is CASRRDTWSPYEQYF. The CDR3 bases are TGTGCCAGCAGGAGGGATACCTGGTCCCCCTACGAGCAGTACTTC.

V usage is TRBV5-4 and J usage is TRBJ2-5; the D call may be TRBD1 or TRBD2 (5 bases each). This CDR3 is 14 amino acids long. The V end was cut by 4 bases, the J end by 7 bases, with 17 bases between. The germline gives CDR1 SGHNT, CDR2 YYREEE (reference sequence). CDR3 nucleotide sequence: TGTGCCAGCAGCACCTGGGACGCGGTGGGGACCCAGTACTTC. The encoded protein is CASSTWDAVGTQYF.

The chain is built from TRBV5-1 and TRBJ2-6; D not certain. Trimming cost V 3 bases and J 2 bases, with 21 bases left between them. CDR1 is SGHRS, CDR2 YFSETQ, per germline. The CDR3 consists of 19 residues. In DNA form, the CDR3 reads TGCGCCAGCAGCTCCCCCAGACTTAGTAAAGGTACTGGGGCCAACGTCCTGACTTTC. Translating gives CASSSPRLSKGTGANVLTF.

The V gene is TRBV14, the J gene TRBJ2-5; 11 bases are shared with TRBD2. In germline, CDR1 is SGHDN, CDR2 FVKESK. This CDR3 contains 17 residues. V shed 4 bases and J 1 base; nucleotides not matched to a gene: 8. The CDR3 spells CASSPLGSGRAQETQYF. CDR3 sequence (DNA): TGTGCCAGCAGCCCCCTCGGTAGCGGGAGGGCCCAAGAGACCCAGTACTTC.

The chain uses TRBV2 and TRBJ2-1; 12 bases are a match to TRBD2. CDR1 and CDR2 from the germline V gene are SNHLY and FYNNEI. CDR3 length equals 14 residues. The ends lost 7 bases at V and 10 bases at J; junction bases unmatched: 8. CDR3 sequence reads: CASTTSGSAGEQFF. The CDR3 DNA reads TGTGCCAGCACGACTAGCGGGAGTGCAGGGGAGCAGTTCTTC.

This clone was seen ten or more times. The rearrangement uses TRBV5-6 and TRBJ2-7; D might be TRBD2 (6 bases). V was clipped by 6 bases and J by 4 bases, with 20 bases between them. The CDR3 contains 15 residues. Germline V gives CDR1 SGHDT, CDR2 YYEEEE. CDR3 DNA: TGTGCCAGCAACCTATTCTGGGGAGGAGAATACGAGCAGTACTTC. Amino acids: CASNLFWGGEYEQYF.

The chain uses TRBV27 and TRBJ2-1; 12 nucleotides agree with TRBD2. The CDR3 is made up of 17 amino acids. CDR1 and CDR2 from the germline V gene are MNHEY and SMNVEV (reference sequence). With V trimmed by 4 bases and J by 5 bases, 9 bases remained unmatched. CDR3 coding DNA: TGTGCCAGCAGTTCCCTCTTTCGACTAGCGGGAGACAATGAGCAGTTCTTC. Protein product: CASSSLFRLAGDNEQFF.

This clone was counted a few times. The same CDR3 can be traced to other DNA sequences in this sample. V usage is TRBV28 and J usage is TRBJ1-2; D is unresolved. The germline V and J ends were trimmed by 3 bases and 4 bases, with 3 bases remaining between them. This CDR3 contains 11 residues. The germline gives CDR1 MDHEN, CDR2 SYDVKM. Here the CDR3 reads CASSFVYGYTF. In nucleotides, the CDR3 is TGTGCCAGCAGTTTCGTCTATGGCTACACCTTC.

This clone was recorded a few times. The chain recombines TRBV28 with TRBJ2-1, with 9 bases aligning to TRBD2. The CDR3 covers 14 residues. Germline V lookup: CDR1 MDHEN, CDR2 SYDVKM. The ends lost 5 bases at V and 12 bases at J; junction bases unmatched: 11. The CDR3: CASSRIAGAGGQFF. CDR3 DNA: TGTGCCAGCAGTCGAATAGCGGGAGCCGGAGGGCAGTTCTTC.

The chain employs TRBV10-3 and TRBJ1-3, with TRBD1 matching 12 bases. The CDR3 has 16 amino acids. Germline values: CDR1 ENHRY, CDR2 SYGVKD. V lost 6 bases to trimming and J lost 3 bases; unmatched junction nucleotides: 6. Here the CDR3 reads CAIRSGTGGFGNTIYF. CDR3 nucleotide sequence: TGTGCCATCAGGTCCGGGACAGGGGGCTTTGGAAACACCATATATTTT.

The chain employs TRBV12-5 and TRBJ2-1; 12 nucleotides agree with TRBD2. Trimming at V came to 4 bases and at J to 0 bases, leaving 10 bases not matched to a gene. Germline V gives CDR1 LGHNT, CDR2 FRNRAP. The CDR3 is made up of 19 amino acids. CDR3 loop: CASGSTPGLAGTSYNEQFF. The CDR3 DNA is TGTGCTAGTGGTTCAACTCCGGGACTAGCGGGCACCTCCTACAATGAGCAGTTCTTC. Together with reference TRBV12-5 and TRBJ2-1, the CDR3 gives the full variable domain: DARVTQTPRHKVTEMGQEVTMRCQPILGHNTVFWYRQTMMQGLELLAYFRNRAPLDDSGMPKDRFSAEMPDATLATLKIQPSEPRDSAVYFCASGSTPGLAGTSYNEQFFGPGTRLTVL.

This clone appeared a single time. The chain combines TRBV29-1 with TRBJ2-5; D is uncertain. V was trimmed by 1 base and J by 3 bases, leaving 15 bases between them. Germline CDR1 reads SQVTM; CDR2 reads ANQGSEA. This CDR3 has 15 residues. The CDR3 protein is CSVEVWGPGKETQYF. The DNA for the CDR3 is TGCAGCGTTGAAGTCTGGGGTCCAGGTAAAGAGACCCAGTACTTC.

This chain connects TRBV4-3 to TRBJ2-1; 15 bases fit TRBD2. CDR1 is LGHNA, CDR2 YSLEER, per germline. This CDR3 contains 21 residues. With V trimmed by 2 bases and J by 11 bases, 22 bases remained unmatched. The CDR3 DNA follows: TGCGCCAGCAGCCAATTTTCTTGGACTAGCGGGAGGGCCGTATTTACGGGTAAGCAGTTCTTC. Its translation is CASSQFSWTSGRAVFTGKQFF.

Only one count was recorded for this clone. The gene calls are TRBV5-1 and TRBJ1-4; perhaps TRBD1 as D (5 bases). The ends were cut back, 3 bases at V and 7 bases at J, with 13 bases in the middle. The CDR3 has 14 amino acids. Germline assignment: CDR1 SGHRS and CDR2 YFSETQ. CDR3 DNA sequence: TGCGCCAGCAGCTCCCAGTTTAGGGGTGAAAAACTGTTTTTT. It codes for CASSSQFRGEKLFF. The variable domain in full, completed from reference TRBV5-1 and TRBJ1-4, reads KAGVTQTPRYLIKTRGQQVTLSCSPISGHRSVSWYQQTPGQGLQFLFEYFSETQRNKGNFPGRFSGRQFSNSRSEMNVSTLELGDSALYLCASSSQFRGEKLFFGSGTQLSVL.

Concerning this clone itself: This sample also contains other DNA sequences that code for the same CDR3. This chain uses TRBV2 with TRBJ1-5, with D possibly matching TRBD1 (5 bases). The V end lost 6 bases, the J end lost 6 bases, and 12 bases lay between the germline ends. The CDR3 contains 13 residues. CDR1 is SNHLY and CDR2 is FYNNEI in the germline V gene. The CDR3 here is CASRGQGGQPQHF. The CDR3 DNA is TGTGCCAGCAGGGGGCAGGGTGGTCAGCCCCAGCATTTT.

This clone was detected a few times. The DNA of the CDR3 is TGCAGCGTTGACCGGGAAGCTTTCTTT. Translating it yields CSVDREAFF. The chain has TRBV29-1 and TRBJ1-1; unclear D gene. This CDR3 is built from 9 residues. CDR1 and CDR2 (germline): SQVTM, ANQGSEA. The V gene lost 3 bases and the J gene lost 8 bases, with 4 bases spanning the gap.

The rearrangement links TRBV18 to TRBJ2-3; 7 bases line up with TRBD1. Germline trimming cut 1 base from V and 4 bases from J; bases unmatched to any gene: 8. The V gene's germline CDR1 is KGHSH and CDR2 LQKENI. This CDR3 region has 16 residues. Here the CDR3 DNA reads TGTGCCAGCTCACCACAAGGGGGCGGAACGGCAGATACGCAGTATTTT. Amino acid sequence: CASSPQGGGTADTQYF.

The chain joins TRBV12-5 to TRBJ2-3; a weak D match, TRBD2 (5 bases). V was trimmed by 8 bases and J by 3 bases, leaving 12 bases between them. Germline V gene lookup returns CDR1 LGHNT and CDR2 FRNRAP. This CDR3 spans 13 amino acids. The chain's CDR3 is CASTGSGTDTQYF. The CDR3 nucleotides are TGTGCTAGTACGGGGTCTGGAACAGATACGCAGTATTTT.

V is TRBV7-9 and J is TRBJ2-1; D call uncertain. CDR1 is SEHNR, CDR2 FQNEAQ, per germline (reference sequence). This CDR3 spans 14 amino acids. Trimming cost V 3 bases and J 0 bases, with 6 bases left between them. CDR3 sequence: CASSFMVSYNEQFF. The CDR3 DNA reads TGTGCCAGCAGCTTCATGGTCTCCTACAATGAGCAGTTCTTC. Full variable domain (remainder filled in from reference TRBV7-9 and TRBJ2-1): DTGVSQNPRHKITKRGQNVTFRCDPISEHNRLYWYRQTLGQGPEFLTYFQNEAQLEKSRLLSDRFSAERPKGSFSTLEIQRTEQGDSAMYLCASSFMVSYNEQFFGPGTRLTVL.

The genes are TRBV5-1 and TRBJ2-7, with D hard to call. CDR1 is SGHRS, CDR2 YFSETQ, per germline. Trimming cost V 4 bases and J 2 bases, with 10 bases left between them. The CDR3 has 13 residues. CDR3 residues: CASSAGSTYEQYF. Here the CDR3 DNA reads TGCGCCAGCAGCGCTGGATCCACCTACGAGCAGTACTTC.